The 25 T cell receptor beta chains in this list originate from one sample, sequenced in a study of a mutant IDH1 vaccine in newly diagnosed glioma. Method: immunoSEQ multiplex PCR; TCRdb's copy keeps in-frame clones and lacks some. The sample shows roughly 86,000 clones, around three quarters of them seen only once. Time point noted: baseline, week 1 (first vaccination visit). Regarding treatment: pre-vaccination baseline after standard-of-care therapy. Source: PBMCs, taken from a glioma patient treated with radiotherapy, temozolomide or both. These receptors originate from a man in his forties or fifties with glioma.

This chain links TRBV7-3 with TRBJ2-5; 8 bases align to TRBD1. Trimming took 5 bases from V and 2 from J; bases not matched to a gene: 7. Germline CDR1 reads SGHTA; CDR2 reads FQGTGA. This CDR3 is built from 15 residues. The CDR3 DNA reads TGTGCCAGCAGCCCTGGACAGGGTAGGCAAGAGACCCAGTACTTC. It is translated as CASSPGQGRQETQYF.

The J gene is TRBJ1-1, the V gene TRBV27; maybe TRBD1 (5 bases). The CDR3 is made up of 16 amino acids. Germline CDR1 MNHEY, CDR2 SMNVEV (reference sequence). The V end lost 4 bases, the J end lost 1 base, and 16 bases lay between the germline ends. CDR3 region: CASSSGPGTGNTEAFF. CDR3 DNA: TGTGCCAGCAGTTCCGGGCCAGGGACCGGGAACACTGAAGCTTTCTTT.

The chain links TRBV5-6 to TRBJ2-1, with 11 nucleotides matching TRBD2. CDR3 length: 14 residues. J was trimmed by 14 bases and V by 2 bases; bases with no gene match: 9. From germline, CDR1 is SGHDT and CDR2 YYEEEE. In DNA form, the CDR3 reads TGTGCCAGCAGCTTCCAGATAGCGGGAGGGGACGAGTTCTTC. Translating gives CASSFQIAGGDEFF.

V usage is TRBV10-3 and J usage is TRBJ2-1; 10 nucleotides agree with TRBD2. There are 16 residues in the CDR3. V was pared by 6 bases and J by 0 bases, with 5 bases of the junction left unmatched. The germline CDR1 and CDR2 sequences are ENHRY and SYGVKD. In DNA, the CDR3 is TGTGCCATCAGCCGGACTAGCGGTAGCTCCTACAATGAGCAGTTCTTC. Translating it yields CAISRTSGSSYNEQFF.

The CDR3 DNA reads TGCGCCAGCAGCCCCCAAGTCGGGAGGTACGAGCAGTACTTC. Protein product: CASSPQVGRYEQYF. The chain has TRBV4-3 and TRBJ2-7, with 7 bases matching TRBD2. V gave up 4 bases and J gave up 4 bases; unmatched junction bases: 7. Germline V gives CDR1 LGHNA, CDR2 YSLEER. The CDR3 consists of 14 residues.

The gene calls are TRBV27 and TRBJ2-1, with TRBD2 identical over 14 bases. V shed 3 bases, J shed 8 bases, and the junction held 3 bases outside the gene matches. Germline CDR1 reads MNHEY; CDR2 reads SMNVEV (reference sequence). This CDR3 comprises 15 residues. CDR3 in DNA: TGTGCCAGCAGTTTCCTGGGACTAGCGGGAGATGAGCAGTTCTTC. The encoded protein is CASSFLGLAGDEQFF.

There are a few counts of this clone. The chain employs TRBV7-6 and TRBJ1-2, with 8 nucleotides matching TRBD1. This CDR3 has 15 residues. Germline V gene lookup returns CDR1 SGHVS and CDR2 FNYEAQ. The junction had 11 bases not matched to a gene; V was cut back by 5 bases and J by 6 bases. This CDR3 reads CASSTGQGEGNGYTF. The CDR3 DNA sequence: TGTGCCAGCAGCACCGGACAGGGTGAAGGGAATGGCTACACCTTC.

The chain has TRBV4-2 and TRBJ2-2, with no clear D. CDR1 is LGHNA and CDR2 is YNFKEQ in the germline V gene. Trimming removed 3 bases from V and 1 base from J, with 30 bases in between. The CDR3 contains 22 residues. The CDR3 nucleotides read TGTGCCAGCAGCCATGCCCTACACCGCGCTCTCCCCGCCTCACTGAACACCGGGGAGCTGTTTTTT. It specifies CASSHALHRALPASLNTGELFF.

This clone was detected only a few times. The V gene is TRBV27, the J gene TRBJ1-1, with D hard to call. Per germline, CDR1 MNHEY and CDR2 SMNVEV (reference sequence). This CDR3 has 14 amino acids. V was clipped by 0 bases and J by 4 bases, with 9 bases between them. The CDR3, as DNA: TGTGCCAGCAGTTTATCACGGCGGGGCACTGAAGCTTTCTTT. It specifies CASSLSRRGTEAFF.

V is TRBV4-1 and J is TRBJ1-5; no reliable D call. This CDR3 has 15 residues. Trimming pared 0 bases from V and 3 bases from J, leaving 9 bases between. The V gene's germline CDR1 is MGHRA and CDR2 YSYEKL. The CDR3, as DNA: TGCGCCAGCAGCCAAGATCTCCTAGTCAATCAGCCCCAGCATTTT. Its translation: CASSQDLLVNQPQHF.

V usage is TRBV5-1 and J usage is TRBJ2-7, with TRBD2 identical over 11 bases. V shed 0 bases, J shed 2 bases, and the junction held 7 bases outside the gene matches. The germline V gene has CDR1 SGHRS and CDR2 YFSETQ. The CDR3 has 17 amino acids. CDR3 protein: CASSLATSGIVTYEQYF. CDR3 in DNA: TGCGCCAGCAGCTTGGCGACTAGCGGGATTGTTACCTACGAGCAGTACTTC. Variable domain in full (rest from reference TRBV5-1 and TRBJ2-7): KAGVTQTPRYLIKTRGQQVTLSCSPISGHRSVSWYQQTPGQGLQFLFEYFSETQRNKGNFPGRFSGRQFSNSRSEMNVSTLELGDSALYLCASSLATSGIVTYEQYFGPGTRLTVT.

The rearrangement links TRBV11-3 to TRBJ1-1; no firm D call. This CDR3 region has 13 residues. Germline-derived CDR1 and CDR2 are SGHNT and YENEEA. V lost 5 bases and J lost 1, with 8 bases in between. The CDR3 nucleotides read TGTGCCAGCAGCCCCGCACAGAACACTGAAGCTTTCTTT. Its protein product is CASSPAQNTEAFF.

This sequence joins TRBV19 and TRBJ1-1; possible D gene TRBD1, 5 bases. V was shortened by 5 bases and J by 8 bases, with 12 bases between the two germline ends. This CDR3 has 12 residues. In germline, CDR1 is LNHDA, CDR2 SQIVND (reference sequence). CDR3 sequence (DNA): TGTGCCAGTAGTGCCAGGACAACCGAAGCTTTCTTT. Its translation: CASSARTTEAFF.

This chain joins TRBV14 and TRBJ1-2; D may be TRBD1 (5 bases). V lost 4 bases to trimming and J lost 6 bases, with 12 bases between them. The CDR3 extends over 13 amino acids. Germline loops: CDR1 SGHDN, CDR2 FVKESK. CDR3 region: CASSRPGIHGYTF. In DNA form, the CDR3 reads TGTGCCAGCAGCCGACCAGGGATTCATGGCTACACCTTC.

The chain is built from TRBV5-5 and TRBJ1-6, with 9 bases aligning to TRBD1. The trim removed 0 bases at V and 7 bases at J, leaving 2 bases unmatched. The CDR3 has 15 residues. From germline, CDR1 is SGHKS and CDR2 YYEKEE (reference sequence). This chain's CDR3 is CASSLVGTGNSPLHF. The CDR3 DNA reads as TGTGCCAGCAGCTTGGTAGGGACAGGGAATTCACCCCTCCACTTT.

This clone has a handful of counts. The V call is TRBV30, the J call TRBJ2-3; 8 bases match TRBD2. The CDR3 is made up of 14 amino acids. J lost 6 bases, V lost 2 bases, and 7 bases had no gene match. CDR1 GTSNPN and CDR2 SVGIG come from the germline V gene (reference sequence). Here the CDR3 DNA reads TGTGCCTGGAGTCGGGCGGGAGGTGAGGATACGCAGTATTTT. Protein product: CAWSRAGGEDTQYF.

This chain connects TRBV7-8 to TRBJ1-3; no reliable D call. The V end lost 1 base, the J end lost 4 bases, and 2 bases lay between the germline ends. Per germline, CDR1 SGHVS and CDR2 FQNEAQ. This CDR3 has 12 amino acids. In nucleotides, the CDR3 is TGTGCCAGCAGCTTAGGAGGAAACACCATATATTTT. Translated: CASSLGGNTIYF.

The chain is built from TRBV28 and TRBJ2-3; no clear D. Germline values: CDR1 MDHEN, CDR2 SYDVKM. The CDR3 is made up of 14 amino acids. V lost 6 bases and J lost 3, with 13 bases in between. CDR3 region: CASRGLSRTDTQYF. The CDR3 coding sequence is TGTGCCAGCAGGGGCCTGTCTAGGACAGATACGCAGTATTTT.

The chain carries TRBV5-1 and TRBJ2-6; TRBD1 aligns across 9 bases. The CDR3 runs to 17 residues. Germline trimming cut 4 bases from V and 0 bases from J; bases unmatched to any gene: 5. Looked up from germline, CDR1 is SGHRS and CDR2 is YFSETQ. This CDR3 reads CASSVLQGASGANVLTF. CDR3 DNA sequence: TGCGCCAGCAGCGTACTACAGGGGGCCTCTGGGGCCAACGTCCTGACTTTC.

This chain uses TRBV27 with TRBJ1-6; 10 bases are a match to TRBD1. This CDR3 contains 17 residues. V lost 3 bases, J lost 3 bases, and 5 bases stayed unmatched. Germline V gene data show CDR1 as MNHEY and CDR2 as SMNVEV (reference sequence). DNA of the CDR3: TGTGCCAGCAGTTTTATGGACAGGGGGGTCTATAATTCACCCCTCCACTTT. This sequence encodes CASSFMDRGVYNSPLHF.

This CDR3 is CASSLSGKDAGEQFF. DNA for the CDR3: TGTGCCAGCAGCTTAAGCGGGAAGGATGCGGGTGAGCAGTTCTTC. V is TRBV7-9 and J is TRBJ2-1, with TRBD2 matching over 7 bases. The CDR3 contains 15 residues. V was pared by 2 bases and J by 9 bases, with 10 bases of the junction left unmatched. CDR1 is SEHNR, CDR2 FQNEAQ, per germline (reference sequence).

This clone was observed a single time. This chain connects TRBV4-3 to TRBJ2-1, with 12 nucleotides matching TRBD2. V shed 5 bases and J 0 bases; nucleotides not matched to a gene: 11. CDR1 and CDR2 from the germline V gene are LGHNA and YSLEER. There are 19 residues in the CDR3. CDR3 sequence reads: CASSFPTLAGGGSYNEQFF. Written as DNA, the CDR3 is TGCGCCAGCAGCTTCCCCACACTAGCGGGGGGCGGCTCCTACAATGAGCAGTTCTTC.

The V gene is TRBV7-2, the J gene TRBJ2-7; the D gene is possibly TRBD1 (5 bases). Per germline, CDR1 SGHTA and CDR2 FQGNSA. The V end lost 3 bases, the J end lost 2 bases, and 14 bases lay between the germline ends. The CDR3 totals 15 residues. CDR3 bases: TGTGCCAGCAGCTTCCGTACTGCAGGGACCTACGAGCAGTACTTC. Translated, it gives CASSFRTAGTYEQYF.

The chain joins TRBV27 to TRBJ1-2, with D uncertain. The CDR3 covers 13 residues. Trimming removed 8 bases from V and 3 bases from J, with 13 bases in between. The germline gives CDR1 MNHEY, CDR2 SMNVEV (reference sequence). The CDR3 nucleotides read TGTGCCAGCCGTGGGAGGGCGGACTATGGCTACACCTTC. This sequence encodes CASRGRADYGYTF.

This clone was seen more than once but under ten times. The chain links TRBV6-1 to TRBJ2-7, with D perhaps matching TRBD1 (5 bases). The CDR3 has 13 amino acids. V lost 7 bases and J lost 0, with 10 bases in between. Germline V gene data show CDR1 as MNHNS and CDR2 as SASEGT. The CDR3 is CASKWGISYEQYF. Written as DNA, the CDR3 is TGTGCCAGCAAATGGGGCATCTCCTACGAGCAGTACTTC.